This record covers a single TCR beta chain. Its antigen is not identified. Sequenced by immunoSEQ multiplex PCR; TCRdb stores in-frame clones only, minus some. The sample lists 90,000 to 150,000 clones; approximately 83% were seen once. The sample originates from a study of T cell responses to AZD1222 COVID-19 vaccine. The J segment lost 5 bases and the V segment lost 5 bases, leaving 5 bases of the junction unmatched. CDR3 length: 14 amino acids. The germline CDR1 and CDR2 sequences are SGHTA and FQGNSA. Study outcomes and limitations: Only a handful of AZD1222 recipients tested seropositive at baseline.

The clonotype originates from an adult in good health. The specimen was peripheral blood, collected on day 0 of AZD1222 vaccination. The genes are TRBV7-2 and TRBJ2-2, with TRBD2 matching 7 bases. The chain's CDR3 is CASSPSGGTGELFF. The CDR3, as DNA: TGTGCCAGCAGCCCTAGCGGAGGGACCGGGGAGCTGTTTTTT. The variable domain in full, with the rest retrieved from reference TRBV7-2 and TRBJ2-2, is GAGVSQSPSNKVTEKGKDVELRCDPISGHTALYWYRQSLGQGLEFLIYFQGNSAPDKSGLPSDRFSAERTGGSVSTLTIQRTQQEDSAVYLCASSPSGGTGELFFGEGSRLTVL.